The source of this T cell receptor beta chain is a study of blood T cell repertoires in COVID-19. V lost 1 base, J lost 4 bases, and 15 bases lay in between. Germline V gene data show CDR1 as SGHRS and CDR2 as YFSETQ. This CDR3 has 15 residues. Using immunoSEQ multiplex PCR, the repertoire was profiled, and TCRdb retains in-frame clones only, with some absent. Of 70,000 to 100,000 clones listed, roughly 82% are singletons. The sample comprised peripheral blood. The rearrangement joins TRBV5-1 to TRBJ2-7; D is perhaps TRBD1 (6 bases). The clonotype was recovered from a human donor in a cohort sampled during active COVID-19. The CDR3 loop reads CASSLSPGAEYEQYF. CDR3 nucleotide sequence: TGCGCCAGCAGCTTGTCTCCAGGGGCGGAATACGAGCAGTACTTC.